This note documents a single T cell receptor beta chain sequence. These data are taken from a study of CD8 T cells in Susac syndrome. With random hexamers, reverse transcription was performed on roughly 0.5 to 1 ug of RNA. TCRdb used MiXCR to reprocess the immunoSEQ multiplex PCR reads, holding one entry per CDR3 protein. The repertoire holds 300,000 to 350,000 distinct CDR3 sequences, with about 90% as singletons. The CDR3 contains 15 residues. V gave up 1 base and J gave up 8 bases, with 17 bases separating them. The chain is built from TRBV12-3 or TRBV12-4 and TRBJ1-1, with D unresolved. This TCR was sampled from a human donor with multiple sclerosis. Sequencing input: CD4+ T cells from PBMCs. The chain's CDR3 is CASSLVSLAGIEAFF. CDR3 DNA sequence: TGTGCCAGCAGTTTAGTATCGTTGGCCGGGATAGAAGCTTTCTTT.